These 13 T cell receptor beta chains originate from one sample sequenced in a study of CD4 T cells in relation to SARS-CoV-2 and coronaviruses. Before the COVID-19 pandemic, during about 2010-2019, CD4+ T cells were taken from unexposed donors. After ten to eleven days of culture, CD4+ T cells were isolated. Using immunoSEQ multiplex PCR, the repertoire was profiled, and TCRdb retains in-frame clones only, with some absent. The sample has about 25,000 clones, 76% seen once. These TCRs are of unknown antigen specificity. What was sequenced was CD4+ T cells from PBMCs, cultured in vitro. Source of these receptors: a human donor in good health.

The rearrangement uses TRBV6-1 and TRBJ1-5; TRBD1 matches 9 bases. CDR1 and CDR2 (germline): MNHNS, SASEGT. The length of the CDR3 is 14 residues. The J segment lost 6 bases and the V segment lost 3 bases, leaving 3 bases of the junction unmatched. The CDR3 loop reads CASSEGQGIQPQHF. The CDR3 DNA reads TGTGCCAGCAGTGAGGGACAGGGTATTCAGCCCCAGCATTTT.

CDR3 sequence: CASSIDRGDYGYTF. The CDR3 DNA sequence: TGTGCCAGTAGTATCGACAGGGGGGACTATGGCTACACCTTC. The chain joins TRBV19 to TRBJ1-2, with 9 bases that match TRBD1. The J segment lost 3 bases and the V segment lost 3 bases, leaving 2 bases of the junction unmatched. Germline-derived CDR1 and CDR2 are LNHDA and SQIVND (reference sequence). The CDR3 extends over 14 amino acids.

The chain couples TRBV2 to TRBJ2-1; D is undetermined. V gave up 2 bases and J gave up 3 bases, with 8 bases separating them. Germline CDR1 reads SNHLY; CDR2 reads FYNNEI. The CDR3 covers 14 residues. Here the CDR3 DNA reads TGTGCCAGCAGTGAACAGAGCCTCTACAATGAGCAGTTCTTC. This codes for CASSEQSLYNEQFF. The variable domain in full, with the rest retrieved from reference TRBV2 and TRBJ2-1, is EPEVTQTPSHQVTQMGQEVILRCVPISNHLYFYWYRQILGQKVEFLVSFYNNEISEKSEIFDDQFSVERPDGSNFTLKIRSTKLEDSAMYFCASSEQSLYNEQFFGPGTRLTVL.

Comments on this clone: The junction does not match germline at one end; this may be a read error. This chain joins TRBV7-2 and TRBJ2-7, with 7 bases identical to TRBD2. The germline V gene encodes CDR1 SGHTA and CDR2 FQGNSA. CDR3 length: 15 residues. The CDR3 protein is CASSSLAGDSYKQYF. The CDR3, as DNA: TGTGCCAGCAGTTCCCTCGCGGGGGATTCCTACAAGCAGTACTTC.

The chain is built from TRBV5-4 and TRBJ2-7; D is unclear. Germline V lookup: CDR1 SGHNT, CDR2 YYREEE (reference sequence). The CDR3 covers 15 residues. V lost 0 bases and J lost 6, with 16 bases in between. This CDR3 is CASSLEQNPALEQYF. The DNA of the CDR3 is TGTGCCAGCAGCTTGGAGCAGAACCCGGCCCTCGAGCAGTACTTC. The full variable domain, rest sourced from reference TRBV5-4 and TRBJ2-7, is ETGVTQSPTHLIKTRGQQVTLRCSSQSGHNTVSWYQQALGQGPQFIFQYYREEENGRGNFPPRFSGLQFPNYSSELNVNALELDDSALYLCASSLEQNPALEQYFGPGTRLTVT.

The J gene is TRBJ2-5, the V gene TRBV7-9; D is possibly TRBD2 (6 bases). Trimming cost V 3 bases and J 7 bases, with 15 bases left between them. Looked up from germline, CDR1 is SEHNR and CDR2 is FQNEAQ (reference sequence). The CDR3 totals 14 residues. CDR3 protein: CASSFPLGEATQYF. The CDR3, as DNA: TGTGCCAGCAGCTTCCCTCTCGGGGAGGCGACCCAGTACTTC.

The genes are TRBV4-1 and TRBJ1-1; D unclear. The V and J ends lost 1 base and 2 bases respectively, with 8 bases between them. The CDR3 runs to 14 residues. Germline CDR1 MGHRA, CDR2 YSYEKL. This CDR3 reads CASSQVYDNTEAFF. The DNA for the CDR3 is TGCGCCAGCAGCCAAGTATACGATAACACTGAAGCTTTCTTT.

This rearrangement joins TRBV2 to TRBJ1-2, with D unclear. Germline loops: CDR1 SNHLY, CDR2 FYNNEI. The CDR3 loop spans 13 amino acids. Trimming took 4 bases from V and 1 from J, leaving 7 bases between them. CDR3: CASSVGDNYGYTF. In DNA, the CDR3 is TGTGCCAGCAGTGTCGGGGATAACTATGGCTACACCTTC. Combining the CDR3 with reference TRBV2 and TRBJ1-2 gives the whole variable domain EPEVTQTPSHQVTQMGQEVILRCVPISNHLYFYWYRQILGQKVEFLVSFYNNEISEKSEIFDDQFSVERPDGSNFTLKIRSTKLEDSAMYFCASSVGDNYGYTFGSGTRLTVV.

This clone was picked up a small number of times. The J gene is TRBJ2-5, the V gene TRBV7-2; 8 positions match TRBD1. The ends lost 5 bases at V and 1 base at J; junction bases unmatched: 6. Germline V gives CDR1 SGHTA, CDR2 FQGNSA. The CDR3 sequence is 15 residues long. The chain's CDR3 is CASSLNGQGQETQYF. Here the CDR3 DNA reads TGTGCCAGCAGCCTCAACGGACAGGGCCAAGAGACCCAGTACTTC.

The V and J genes are TRBV21-1 and TRBJ1-6; the table assigns TRBD1, which was not confirmed against the DNA. TRBV21-1 is labeled a pseudogene. The CDR3 covers 24 residues. Here the CDR3 DNA reads TGTGCCAGCAGCAGTGTACCGAACCGGGACAGGGGAACCTTAGGAGACTCCTATAATTCACCCCTCCACTTT. Protein sequence: CASSSVPNRDRGTLGDSYNSPLHF.

The V call is TRBV6-5, the J call TRBJ2-2; D unclear. Looked up from germline, CDR1 is MNHEY and CDR2 is SVGAGI. The CDR3 spans 11 residues. V lost 1 base, J lost 7 bases, and 1 base lay in between. CDR3 nucleotide sequence: TGTGCCAGCAGTTACTACGGGGAGCTGTTTTTT. The encoded protein is CASSYYGELFF.

This clone has only one observation. CDR3 DNA: TGTGCCAGCAGCGGATCACGCTTGAGGTGGAGCTCCTACGAGCAGTACTTC. It yields the protein CASSGSRLRWSSYEQYF. V is TRBV7-8 and J is TRBJ2-7; D gene ambiguous. Trimming removed 5 bases at V and 0 bases at J, with 20 bases between. Germline values: CDR1 SGHVS, CDR2 FQNEAQ. The CDR3 sequence is 17 residues long.

This clone was counted a few times. This rearrangement joins TRBV6-6 to TRBJ2-7, with 9 bases that match TRBD1. Germline CDR1 reads MNHNY; CDR2 reads SVGAGI (reference sequence). The CDR3 has 15 amino acids. The V gene end was trimmed by 6 bases and the J gene end by 2 bases; junction bases not matched to a gene: 8. CDR3 bases: TGTGCCAGCAGCTCGGGACAGGGTGGCCCCTACGAGCAGTACTTC. This gives the protein CASSSGQGGPYEQYF.